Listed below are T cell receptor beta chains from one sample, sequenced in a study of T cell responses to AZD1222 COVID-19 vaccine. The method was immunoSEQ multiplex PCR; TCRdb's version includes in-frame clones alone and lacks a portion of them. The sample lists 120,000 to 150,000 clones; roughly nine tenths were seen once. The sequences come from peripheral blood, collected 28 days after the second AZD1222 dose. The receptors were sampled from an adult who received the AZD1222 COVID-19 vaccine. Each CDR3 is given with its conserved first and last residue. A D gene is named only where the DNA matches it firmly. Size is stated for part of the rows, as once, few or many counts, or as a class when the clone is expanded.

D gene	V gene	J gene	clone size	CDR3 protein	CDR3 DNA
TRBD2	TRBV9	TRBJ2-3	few	CASSISGRLDTQYF	TGTGCCAGCAGCATTAGCGGGAGGTTAGATACGCAGTATTTT
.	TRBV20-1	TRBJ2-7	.	CSASRASASYEQYF	TGCAGTGCTAGTCGAGCTAGCGCCTCCTACGAGCAGTACTTC
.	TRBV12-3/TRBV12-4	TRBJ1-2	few	CASSLQGNYGYTF	TGTGCCAGCAGTTTACAGGGGAACTATGGCTACACCTTC
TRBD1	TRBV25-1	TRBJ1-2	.	CASSWSGGSNYGYTF	TGTGCCAGCAGTTGGTCAGGGGGCTCGAACTATGGCTACACCTTC
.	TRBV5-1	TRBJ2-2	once	CASSLDGRDTGELFF	TGCGCCAGCAGCTTGGATGGCAGGGACACCGGGGAGCTGTTTTTT
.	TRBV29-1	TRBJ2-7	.	CSVEKGLGNYEQYF	TGCAGCGTTGAAAAAGGTTTGGGAAACTACGAGCAGTACTTC
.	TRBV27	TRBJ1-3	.	CASSATAGSGNTIYF	TGTGCCAGCAGCGCTACAGCCGGCTCTGGAAACACCATATATTTT
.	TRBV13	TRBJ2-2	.	CASSLDTPLRGKTGELFF	TGTGCCAGCAGCTTAGACACTCCCTTGAGGGGGAAGACCGGGGAGCTGTTTTTT
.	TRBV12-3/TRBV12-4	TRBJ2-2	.	CASSLSGSGELFF	TGTGCCAGCAGTTTATCAGGGTCCGGGGAGCTGTTTTTT
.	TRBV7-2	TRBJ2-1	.	CASSLAPGFSYNEQFF	TGTGCCAGCAGCTTAGCGCCAGGGTTTTCCTACAATGAGCAGTTCTTC
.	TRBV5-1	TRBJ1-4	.	CASTRGSGEKLFF	TGCGCCAGCACTCGGGGTAGCGGTGAAAAACTGTTTTTT
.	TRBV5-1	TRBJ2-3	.	CASKDTATDTQYF	TGCGCCAGCAAGGACACGGCCACAGATACGCAGTATTTT
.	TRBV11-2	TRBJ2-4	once	CASSLQGGKNIQYF	TGTGCCAGCAGCTTACAGGGAGGCAAAAACATTCAGTACTTC